A selection of T cell receptor beta chains follows, all from one sample in a study of metastatic and nonmetastatic thyroid tumors. TCRdb re-analyzed the PCR reads through MiXCR. The repertoire consists of tens of thousands of clones, with 25% to 30% occurring once and the leading ten covering 8% to 10%. Input material: blood. The receptors stem from a female donor with papillary thyroid cancer or a benign thyroid nodule (not recorded which). Some clones in this sample may be carry-over from other donors' samples. Each CDR3 is given with its conserved first and last residue. Fields, in order: clone size, V gene, D gene, J gene, CDR3 DNA, CDR3 protein. D genes are given only for firm matches. Clone size is given for some rows only: seen once, a few or many times, or a class if the clone is expanded.

.	TRBV9	.	TRBJ1-1	TGTGCCAGCAGCTCCAGTTTTGGGGGGGACAACATCGAAGCTTTCTTT	CASSSSFGGDNIEAFF
.	TRBV6-5	.	TRBJ1-6	TGTGCCAGCAGTTACTCGAACGGGGGGGCTCATTCACCCCTCCACTTT	CASSYSNGGAHSPLHF
few	TRBV2	TRBD2	TRBJ2-5	TGTGCCAGCAGTAAGGGACTAGCGGGGACGGAGACCCAGTACTTC	CASSKGLAGTETQYF
.	TRBV6-1	TRBD2	TRBJ2-1	TGTTCCACCCAGGCGGGGGGTCCAGTCAATGAGCAGTTCTTC	CSTQAGGPVNEQFF
few	TRBV5-1	TRBD2	TRBJ2-1	TGCGCCAGCAGCTTACTAGCGGGGCGCCTGGTCTTC	CASSLLAGRLVF
.	TRBV12-3/TRBV12-4	.	TRBJ1-5	TGTGCCAGCACCCTCAGCCTAACCGGAGTGAGCAGTCAGCCCCAGCATTTT	CASTLSLTGVSSQPQHF
many	TRBV3-1	.	TRBJ2-1	TGTGCCAGCAGCCCCGCCGAGTACAATGAGCAGTTCTTC	CASSPAEYNEQFF
many	TRBV18	.	TRBJ1-2	TGTGCCAGCTCACAGGGGAACTATGGCTACACCTTC	CASSQGNYGYTF
.	TRBV6-1	TRBD1	TRBJ2-7	TGTGCCAGCAGTGAAGAGGACAGGGCCACCTACGAGCAGTACTTC	CASSEEDRATYEQYF
.	TRBV19	.	TRBJ1-4	TGTGCCAGTAGTAAAGAGGATGAAAAACTGTTTTTT	CASSKEDEKLFF
many	TRBV28	.	TRBJ1-5	TGTGCCAGCAGCTCAACAGGGATCGGCAATCAGCCCCAGCATTTT	CASSSTGIGNQPQHF
.	TRBV19	.	TRBJ1-5	TGTGCCAGTCAAGTACGCGGCAATCAGCCCCAGCATTTT	CASQVRGNQPQHF
.	TRBV6-5	.	TRBJ2-7	TGTGCCAGCAGTTTAATAGGCAGCTCCTACGAGCAGTACTTC	CASSLIGSSYEQYF
few	TRBV6-2/TRBV6-3	.	TRBJ2-7	TGTGCCAGCAGTTGGACGGGACGTGCGAACTACGAGCAGTACTTC	CASSWTGRANYEQYF
many	TRBV7-2	.	TRBJ2-7	TGTGCCAGCAGCGGGGGGGCAGGCGGCTCCTACGAGCAGTACTTC	CASSGGAGGSYEQYF
many	TRBV7-8	.	TRBJ2-7	TGTGCCAGCAGCCCTAGGGCAGGGAGTCACTACGAGCAGTACTTC	CASSPRAGSHYEQYF
.	TRBV20-1	.	TRBJ2-3	TGCAGTGTACCCACAGGGTGGGGGAGCACAGATACGCAGTATTTT	CSVPTGWGSTDTQYF
.	TRBV30	TRBD2	TRBJ2-5	TGTGCCTGGACGGCTAGCGGGAGTATGTTGGAGACCCAGTACTTC	CAWTASGSMLETQYF
many	TRBV30	TRBD2	TRBJ2-1	TGTGCCTGGTCTAGCGGGAGGGCCAGGAATGAGCAGTTCTTC	CAWSSGRARNEQFF
.	TRBV4-2	.	TRBJ2-7	TGTGCCAGCAGCCAAGAGACCGGGAGCAACGAGCAGTACTTC	CASSQETGSNEQYF
.	TRBV13	.	TRBJ2-5	TGTGCCAGCAGCGGCGGACGGGGTTACCAAGAGACCCAGTACTTC	CASSGGRGYQETQYF
many	TRBV5-1	.	TRBJ2-5	TGCGCCAGCAGCTCCTCCGGGACCTTAGAGACCCAGTACTTC	CASSSSGTLETQYF
many	TRBV4-3	.	TRBJ2-7	TGCGCCAGCAGCCAAGAGCAGACTCGATCCTACGAGCAGTACTTC	CASSQEQTRSYEQYF
few	TRBV6-1	.	TRBJ1-3	TGTGCCAGCAGCATACAGCCCTCCTCTGGAAACACCATATATTTT	CASSIQPSSGNTIYF
many	TRBV5-1	.	TRBJ2-2	TGCGCCAGCAGCTTCAGGTCAGGGAATACTCACACCACGGAGCTGTTTTTT	CASSFRSGNTHTTELFF
.	TRBV19	.	TRBJ1-1	TGTGCCAGTATTCGAGCGGCCAACACTGAAGCTTTCTTT	CASIRAANTEAFF
many	TRBV3-1	.	TRBJ2-3	TGTGCCAGCAGCAACGCCGGGACCGGGGCAGATACGCAGTATTTT	CASSNAGTGADTQYF
many	TRBV4-1	.	TRBJ2-7	TGCGCCAGCAGCCAGGTGGGGACAAGGAGACACGAGCAGTACTTC	CASSQVGTRRHEQYF
.	TRBV6-1	.	TRBJ1-2	TGTGCCACCTCAGAACAGGGTGGAGGGGATGGCTACACCTTC	CATSEQGGGDGYTF
.	TRBV10-3	TRBD1	TRBJ2-2	TGTGCCATCAGAACAGGGGGCTCGAACACCGGGGAGCTGTTTTTT	CAIRTGGSNTGELFF
few	TRBV25-1	.	TRBJ2-7	TGTGCCAGCAGTGACTCCAACAGGGTCGAGCAGTACTTC	CASSDSNRVEQYF
many	TRBV27	TRBD2	TRBJ2-1	TGTGCCAGCAGTTCCGAGCTAGCGGGAGTAAATGAGCAGTTCTTC	CASSSELAGVNEQFF
.	TRBV5-1	.	TRBJ2-3	TGCGCCACCAGAGACGGGAGTTGCACAGATACGCAGTATTTT	CATRDGSCTDTQYF
.	TRBV30	.	TRBJ1-1	TGTGCCTGGAGTGACCCAGGGGTAAAAGCTTTCTTT	CAWSDPGVKAFF
few	TRBV27	.	TRBJ2-2	TGTGCCAGCATCCCTTACACCCGGACCGGGGAGCTTTTTTTT	CASIPYTRTGELFF
.	TRBV20-1	.	TRBJ1-2	TGCAGTGCCGTAGTGAGACAGGAAGGGATGAGCTACACCTTC	CSAVVRQEGMSYTF
.	TRBV27	.	TRBJ2-5	TGTGCCAGCAGTCCCAGGACCCCGAAGAGGGAGACCCAGTACTTC	CASSPRTPKRETQYF
few	TRBV28	TRBD1	TRBJ2-7	TGTGCCAGCAGGGGACAGGGGAGGGACGAGCAGTACTTC	CASRGQGRDEQYF
.	TRBV18	.	TRBJ1-4	TGTGCCAGCTCAACCCGACAGGCGGCAACTAATGAAAAACTGTTTTTT	CASSTRQAATNEKLFF
many	TRBV5-6	.	TRBJ2-2	TGTGCCAGCAGCTTAGGGGGGACGAACACCGGGGAGCTGTTTTTT	CASSLGGTNTGELFF
.	TRBV27	TRBD2	TRBJ2-7	TGTGCCAGCAGTTTTGGGGAGGGCGAGCAGTACTTC	CASSFGEGEQYF
few	TRBV19	TRBD1	TRBJ1-4	TGTTCCAGTATCTTGGGACAGGGAGCTGAAAAACTGTTTTTT	CSSILGQGAEKLFF
few	TRBV19	TRBD1	TRBJ2-2	TGTGCCAGTGGGACAGGTCACACCGGGGAGCTGTTTTTT	CASGTGHTGELFF
few	TRBV29-1	TRBD1	TRBJ2-7	TGCAGCGTTGGACGGGACAGGGGAGTCGAGCAGTACTTC	CSVGRDRGVEQYF
medium-sized	TRBV27	.	TRBJ2-7	TGTGCCAGCAGTTTTTCTCCAATATACGAGCAGTACTTC	CASSFSPIYEQYF
.	TRBV7-8	.	TRBJ1-3	TGTGCCAGCAGCCTCACAGTCTCTGGAAACACCATATATTTT	CASSLTVSGNTIYF
few	TRBV6-1	.	TRBJ1-1	TGTGCCAGCAGTAATTTACAGGGCAACACTGAAGCTTTCTTT	CASSNLQGNTEAFF
.	TRBV5-1	TRBD2	TRBJ2-1	TGCGCCAGAAGCATGGGGGTTAGCGGGGTATACAATGAGCAGTTCTTC	CARSMGVSGVYNEQFF
many	TRBV28	.	TRBJ1-1	TGTGCCAGCAGTGGGCCCCGGGACGGACCTGAAGCTTTCTTT	CASSGPRDGPEAFF
medium-sized	TRBV6-1	TRBD1	TRBJ2-7	TGTGCCAGCACCCGGGACAGCTACGAGCAGTACTTC	CASTRDSYEQYF
.	TRBV27	.	TRBJ2-7	TGTGCCCCTACCCCCGGGAGCTCCTACGAGCAGTACTTC	CAPTPGSSYEQYF